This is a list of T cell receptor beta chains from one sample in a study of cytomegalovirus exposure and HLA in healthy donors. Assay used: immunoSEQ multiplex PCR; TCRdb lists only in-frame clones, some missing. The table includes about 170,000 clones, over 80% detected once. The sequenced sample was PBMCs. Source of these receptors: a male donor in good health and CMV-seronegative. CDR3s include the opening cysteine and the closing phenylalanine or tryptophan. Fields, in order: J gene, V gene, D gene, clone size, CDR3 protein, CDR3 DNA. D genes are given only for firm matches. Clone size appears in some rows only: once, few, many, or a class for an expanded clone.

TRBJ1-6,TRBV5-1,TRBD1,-,CASSPGTVISPLHF,TGCGCCAGCAGCCCTGGGACAGTAATTTCACCCCTCCACTTT
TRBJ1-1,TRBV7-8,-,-,CASSSLANTEAFF,TGTGCCAGCAGCTCCCTAGCGAACACTGAAGCTTTCTTT
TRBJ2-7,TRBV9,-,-,CASSVDPGAYEQYF,TGTGCCAGCAGCGTAGATCCAGGGGCCTACGAGCAGTACTTC
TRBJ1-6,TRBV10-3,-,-,CAIGRDKNLHF,TGTGCCATCGGCAGGGACAAAAACCTCCACTTT
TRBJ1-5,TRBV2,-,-,CASRTSDTSNQPQHF,TGTGCCAGCAGGACCTCAGACACCAGCAATCAGCCCCAGCATTTT
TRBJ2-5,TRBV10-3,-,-,CAISRDMYQQYF,TGTGCCATCAGCCGGGACATGTATCAGCAGTACTTC
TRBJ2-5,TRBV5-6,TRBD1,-,CASSFLTGQETQYF,TGTGCCAGCAGCTTTTTGACAGGGCAAGAGACCCAGTACTTC
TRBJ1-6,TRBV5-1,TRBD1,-,CASSPTGGSSYNSPLHF,TGCGCCAGCTCCCCGACAGGGGGTAGCTCCTATAATTCACCCCTCCACTTT
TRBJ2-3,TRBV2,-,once,CASLYIGSESTDTQYF,TGTGCCAGCCTCTACATAGGTAGCGAAAGCACAGATACGCAGTATTTT
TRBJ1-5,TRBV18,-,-,CASRADSNQPQHF,TGTGCCTCTAGAGCGGACAGCAATCAGCCCCAGCATTTT
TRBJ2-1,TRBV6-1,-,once,CASTWEGHDYNEQFF,TGTGCCAGCACCTGGGAAGGACATGACTACAATGAGCAGTTCTTC
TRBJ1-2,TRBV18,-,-,CASSLEQGFGYTF,TGTGCCAGCTCACTCGAACAGGGTTTCGGCTACACCTTC
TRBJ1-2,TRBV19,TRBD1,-,CASSSTGDYGYTF,TGTGCCAGTAGTTCGACAGGGGACTATGGCTACACCTTC
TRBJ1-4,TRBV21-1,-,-,CASSKRNGTGADEKLFF,TGTGCCAGCAGCAAAAGGAACGGGACAGGGGCCGATGAAAAACTGTTTTTT
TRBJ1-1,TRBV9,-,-,CASSPSKAGPEAFF,TGTGCCAGCAGCCCAAGTAAGGCGGGACCTGAAGCTTTCTTT
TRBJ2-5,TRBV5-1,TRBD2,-,CASSLVVSGGETQYF,TGCGCCAGCAGCTTGGTTGTTAGCGGGGGGGAGACCCAGTACTTC
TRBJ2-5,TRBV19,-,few,CASSIARDRETQYF,TGTGCCAGTAGTATCGCACGGGATCGGGAGACCCAGTACTTC
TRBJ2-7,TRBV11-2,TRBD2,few,CASSLLAGGRYEQYF,TGTGCCAGCAGCTTACTAGCGGGGGGACGATACGAGCAGTACTTC
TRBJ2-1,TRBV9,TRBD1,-,CASSLQGAHEQFF,TGTGCCAGCAGCCTACAGGGGGCTCATGAGCAGTTCTTC
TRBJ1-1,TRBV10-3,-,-,CATGVANTEAFF,TGTGCCACCGGGGTTGCGAACACTGAAGCTTTCTTT
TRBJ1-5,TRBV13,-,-,CASSYTGPGQPQHF,TGTGCCAGCAGCTATACAGGGCCAGGTCAGCCCCAGCATTTT
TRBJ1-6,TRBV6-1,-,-,CASSSRRQGTAPLHF,TGTGCCAGCAGTTCCCGCCGGCAGGGTACGGCACCCCTCCACTTT
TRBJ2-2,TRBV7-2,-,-,CASSLVRGGGELFF,TGTGCCAGCAGCTTAGTCAGGGGCGGCGGGGAGCTGTTTTTT
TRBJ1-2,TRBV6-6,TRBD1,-,CASSYPGQRGYTF,TGTGCCAGCAGTTACCCGGGACAGCGGGGCTACACCTTC
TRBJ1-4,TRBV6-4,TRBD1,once,CARSPDRGRREKLFF,TGTGCCAGGTCCCCGGACAGGGGGCGTCGGGAAAAACTGTTTTTT
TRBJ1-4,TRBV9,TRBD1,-,CASGTGVNEKLFF,TGTGCCAGTGGGACAGGAGTAAATGAAAAACTGTTTTTT
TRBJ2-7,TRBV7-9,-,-,CASSLRAGATRDEQYF,TGTGCCAGCAGCTTAAGGGCAGGGGCTACTCGAGACGAGCAGTACTTC
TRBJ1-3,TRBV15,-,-,CATSRDSAGRNTIYF,TGTGCCACCAGCAGAGATTCGGCAGGGAGAAACACCATATATTTT
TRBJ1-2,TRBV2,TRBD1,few,CASSKPGQGIGYGYTF,TGTGCCAGCAGCAAACCGGGACAGGGGATTGGTTATGGCTACACCTTC
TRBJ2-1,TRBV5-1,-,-,CASSHAGSSYNEQFF,TGCGCCAGCAGCCACGCGGGGAGTTCCTACAATGAGCAGTTCTTC
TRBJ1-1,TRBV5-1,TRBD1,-,CASSSPPGQEYTEAFF,TGCGCCAGCAGCTCTCCCCCGGGACAGGAATACACTGAAGCTTTCTTT
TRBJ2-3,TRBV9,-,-,CASSATRSTDTQYF,TGTGCCAGCAGCGCTACTAGGAGCACAGATACGCAGTATTTT
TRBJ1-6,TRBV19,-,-,CASSIKGHPLHF,TGTGCCAGTAGTATTAAGGGGCACCCCCTCCACTTT
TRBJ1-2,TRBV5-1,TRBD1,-,CASREGTGGHGYTF,TGCGCCAGCAGAGAGGGGACAGGGGGTCATGGCTACACCTTC
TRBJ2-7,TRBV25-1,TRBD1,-,CASNPGQGKQYF,TGTGCCAGCAACCCGGGACAGGGGAAGCAGTACTTC
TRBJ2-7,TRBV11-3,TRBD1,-,CASSVRQGRGEQYF,TGTGCCAGCAGCGTACGACAGGGGCGCGGCGAGCAGTACTTC
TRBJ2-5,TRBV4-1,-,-,CASSQMGGEWTQYF,TGCGCCAGCAGCCAGATGGGGGGAGAGTGGACCCAGTACTTC
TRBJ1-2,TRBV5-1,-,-,CASSSAGDYGYTF,TGCGCCAGCAGCTCGGCAGGGGACTATGGCTACACCTTC
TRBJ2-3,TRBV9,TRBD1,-,CASSIGQAIFTDTQYF,TGTGCCAGCAGCATTGGACAGGCTATTTTCACAGATACGCAGTATTTT
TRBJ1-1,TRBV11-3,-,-,CASSFTGNTEAFF,TGTGCCAGCAGCTTTACAGGGAACACTGAAGCTTTCTTT
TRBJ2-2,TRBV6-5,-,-,CASSARQINTGELFF,TGTGCCAGCAGTGCTCGTCAGATTAACACCGGGGAGCTGTTTTTT
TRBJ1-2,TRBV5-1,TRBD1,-,CASSRQGTGGVYYGYTF,TGCGCCAGCAGCCGACAAGGAACAGGGGGTGTTTATTATGGCTACACCTTC
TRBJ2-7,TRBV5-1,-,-,CASSLALDSRYEQYF,TGCGCCAGCAGCTTGGCCCTGGACTCCCGGTACGAGCAGTACTTC
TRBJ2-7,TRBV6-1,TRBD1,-,CASSGSGDREQQYF,TGTGCCAGCAGTGGAAGTGGGGACAGGGAGCAGCAGTACTTC
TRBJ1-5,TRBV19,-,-,CASSIITGTYSNQPQHF,TGTGCCAGTAGTATAATTACAGGTACTTATAGCAATCAGCCCCAGCATTTT
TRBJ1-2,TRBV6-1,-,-,CASRETGINYGYTF,TGTGCCAGCAGGGAGACAGGAATCAATTATGGCTACACCTTC
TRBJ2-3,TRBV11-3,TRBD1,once,CASSLGGTGGDTQYF,TGTGCCAGCAGCCTTGGCGGGACAGGGGGAGATACGCAGTATTTT
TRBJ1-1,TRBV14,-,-,CASSQGSWNTEAFF,TGTGCCAGCAGCCAGGGCAGCTGGAACACTGAAGCTTTCTTT
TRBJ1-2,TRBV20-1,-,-,CSASGGGYTF,TGCAGTGCTAGTGGGGGCGGCTACACCTTC
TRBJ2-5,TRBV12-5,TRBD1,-,CASGLGTGNGLLYF,TGTGCTAGTGGTTTGGGGACAGGGAATGGGCTTCTTTACTTC
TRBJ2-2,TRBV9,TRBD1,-,CASSGTGTGELFF,TGTGCCAGCAGCGGGACAGGGACCGGGGAGCTGTTTTTT
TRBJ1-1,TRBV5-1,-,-,CASSLWEGVPTEAFF,TGCGCCAGCAGCTTGTGGGAGGGGGTGCCTACTGAAGCTTTCTTT
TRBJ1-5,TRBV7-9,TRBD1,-,CASSLFWGTGGHQPQHF,TGTGCCAGCAGCTTATTTTGGGGGACAGGCGGGCATCAGCCCCAGCATTTT
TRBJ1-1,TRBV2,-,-,CASSEPGVSLGRTEAFF,TGTGCCAGCAGTGAACCGGGAGTGAGTTTGGGGAGGACTGAAGCTTTCTTT
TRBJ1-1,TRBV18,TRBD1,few,CASSPIGTGRMNTEAFF,TGTGCCAGCTCACCTATCGGGACAGGGAGGATGAACACTGAAGCTTTCTTT
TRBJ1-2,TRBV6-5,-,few,CASSYSSAVYGYTF,TGTGCCAGCAGTTACTCGTCGGCGGTCTATGGCTACACCTTC
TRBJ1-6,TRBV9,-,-,CASSPGEGGFGPPLHF,TGTGCCAGCAGCCCTGGGGAGGGGGGCTTTGGTCCACCCCTCCACTTT
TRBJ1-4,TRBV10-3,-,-,CAISASQGLGANEKLFF,TGTGCCATCAGTGCCAGCCAGGGACTCGGAGCTAATGAAAAACTGTTTTTT